This TCR beta chain appears in the sequencing data of a study of T cells after yellow fever vaccination. Study-level results: Primary-vaccination clones mostly resurfaced post-booster (nearly 97% CD4, approximately 89% CD8).

TCRdb processed the 5' RACE reads anew with MiXCR; each CDR3 protein has one entry. The table lists 310,000 or so distinct CDR3 sequences, around 6.8% of them singletons, with 15% to 20% in the top ten. The germline CDR1 and CDR2 sequences are SEHNR and FQNEAQ (reference sequence). V was cut by 2 bases and J by 9 bases, with 11 bases left in between. There are 14 residues in the CDR3. This clonotype was counted between two and nine times. Antigen specificity is unknown. This chain uses TRBV7-9 with TRBJ1-6, with TRBD1 as a possible D gene (6 bases). Sequencing used PBMCs, obtained 35 to 50 days after the first yellow fever vaccination. This clonotype originated in a man aged 18 to 29 who received the YFV17D yellow fever vaccine. The CDR3 spells CASSLFWGASPLHF. CDR3 in DNA: TGTGCCAGCAGCTTATTTTGGGGGGCTTCACCCCTCCACTTT.